This T cell receptor (beta chain) was recorded in a study of T cell repertoires in cytomegalovirus infection. On the study more broadly: Matching HLA type and CMV infection were both indicated by public TCR beta signatures.

General study findings and limits: CMV carriers having the relevant HLA were flagged by cumulative public TCR beta family frequency. In two of eight donors, the top clonotype was HLA-C-restricted CMV-specific.

This clonotype turned up a few times. Its matching antigen is unknown. TCRdb passed the reads through MiXCR, listing each CDR3 protein once. The sample comprises about 770,000 distinct CDR3 sequences, almost 30% of which are singletons, and less than 15% rests with the top ten. This clonotype was obtained from a human donor in good health (CMV status not recorded). Some clones in this sample may be carry-over from other donors' samples. The source material was cultured CD8+ T cells from PBMCs, sampled from culture after CMV antigen stimulation.

The CDR3 loop reads CASSLTGRQATNYGYTF. As DNA, the CDR3 is TGTGCCAGCAGCTTAACGGGAAGACAGGCCACTAACTATGGCTACACCTTC. V usage is TRBV7-3 and J usage is TRBJ1-2, with D possibly matching TRBD1 (6 bases). There are 17 residues in the CDR3. Germline assignment: CDR1 SGHTA and CDR2 FQGTGA. V lost 0 bases and J lost 0, with 14 bases in between.